Sequencing of this T cell receptor beta chain was carried out in a study of T cell changes during pregnancy in multiple sclerosis. Trimming took 4 bases from V and 5 from J; bases not matched to a gene: 5. The CDR3 runs to 13 residues. Germline assignment: CDR1 MNHEY and CDR2 SVGAGI. TCRdb's copy holds only in-frame clones and misses some; the assay was immunoSEQ multiplex PCR. Of roughly 60,000 clones in the sample, roughly 90% were seen once. Sequencing was performed on peripheral blood, taken in the second trimester of pregnancy. The chain links TRBV6-5 to TRBJ2-7, with 7 nucleotides matching TRBD1. The TCR comes from a female donor with multiple sclerosis, enrolled in a pregnancy study. The CDR3 DNA follows: TGTGCCAGCAGTTCATCAGGGGGAGACGAGCAGTACTTC. The encoded protein is CASSSSGGDEQYF.